This TCR beta chain was recorded in a study of beta chain features in type 1 diabetes. Study summary: Patients shared similar age, gender and cell yields with healthy donors. Points from the study as a whole: Shorter TCRB CDR3s, moderately but significantly so, marked every one of the four CD4+ subsets in Type 1 diabetes patients. For type 1 diabetes patients, VDJ junctions showed fewer insertions and more deletions. For patients, the naive, central memory and Treg TCRB repertoires appeared more alike than for healthy donors.

As every portion of the isolated RNA was reverse transcribed, the sequencing read expressed TCRB transcripts. Here immunoSEQ multiplex PCR was the method, and the copy in TCRdb shows in-frame clones only, minus some. The sample contains 300,000 to 350,000 clones, around 9.7% of which appear only once. Worth noting for this clone: Its antigen is undetermined.

The sequence was collected from a man between 25 and 39 years old with type 1 diabetes. Sequences were obtained from central memory CD4+ T cells from blood.

CDR3 sequence reads: CASSRGDVNEKLFF. The CDR3 region has the DNA TGTGCCAGCAGCCGAGGGGATGTGAATGAAAAACTGTTTTTT. This chain joins TRBV5-6 and TRBJ1-4, with a possible D match to TRBD1 (5 bases). Between the trimmed V and J ends, which lost 4 bases and 5 bases, there was a span of 12 bases. Germline V gene data show CDR1 as SGHDT and CDR2 as YYEEEE. This CDR3 contains 14 residues.